Listed below are T cell receptor beta chains from one sample, sequenced in a study of shared clonotypes between healthy human individuals. Profiling relied on immunoSEQ multiplex PCR, and the TCRdb table lists in-frame clones only, not all of them. The sample lists under 600,000 clones, around 78% occurring once. Source material: PBMCs. The receptor source for this set is a woman aged 40 to 49 in good health. Some clones in this sample may be carry-over from other donors' samples. CDR3s include the opening cysteine and the closing phenylalanine or tryptophan. The D gene is left open where the match is weak. Size is omitted from some rows. Given values are once, few, many or a class for expanded clones.

>.|TRBV5-1|TRBJ2-2|.|15
TGCGCCAGCAGCTACGGGACGGCGAACACCGGGGAGCTGTTTTTT
CASSYGTANTGELFF
>TRBD1|TRBV5-4|TRBJ2-7|.|14
TGTGCCAGCAGCCTCGGACAGGGGGACTACGAGCAGTACTTC
CASSLGQGDYEQYF
>.|TRBV20-1|TRBJ1-2|.|11
TGCAGTGCTAGCCGGAGGGGAGGCTACACCTTC
CSASRRGGYTF
>.|TRBV7-2|TRBJ2-3|.|15
TGTGCCAGCAGCTTGGTGACAGCAGACACAGATACGCAGTATTTT
CASSLVTADTDTQYF
>TRBD2|TRBV29-1|TRBJ2-1|few|17
TGCAGCGTCCAAGGACTAGCGGGAGGAGGGGGATACAATGAGCAGTTCTTC
CSVQGLAGGGGYNEQFF
>TRBD1|TRBV10-3|TRBJ1-5|few|16
TGTGCCATCAGTGATTCGGACAGGGGAAAAGTACAGCCCCAGCATTTC
CAISDSDRGKVQPQHF
>TRBD1|TRBV2|TRBJ2-6|.|17
TGTGCCAGCAAGGGACAGGGCCTTCTCCATGGGGCCAACGTCCTGACTTTC
CASKGQGLLHGANVLTF
>TRBD2|TRBV5-1|TRBJ2-5|many|14
TGCGCCAGCAGCACTAGCGGGAGGGCCAGGGAGCAGTACTTC
CASSTSGRAREQYF
>.|TRBV7-2|TRBJ1-5|.|16
TGTGCCAGCAGCTTATGGGTGGAGGCTCGGGGTCAGCCCCAGCATTTT
CASSLWVEARGQPQHF
>.|TRBV27|TRBJ2-2|many|17
TGTGCCAGCAGTTCCCGGGGTGGGTTCGGGAACACCGGGGAGCTGTTTTTT
CASSSRGGFGNTGELFF
>.|TRBV30|TRBJ1-4|.|13
TGTGGAGGAGGGAGAGGGTTAAATGAAAAACTGTTTTTT
CGGGRGLNEKLFF
>.|TRBV19|TRBJ2-7|.|13
TGTGCCAGTAGTATAGATCCACGGTACGAGCAGTACTTC
CASSIDPRYEQYF
>TRBD1|TRBV28|TRBJ2-3|.|14
TGTGCCATCCACCCACAGGGGGCAACAGATACGCAGTATTTT
CAIHPQGATDTQYF
>TRBD2|TRBV7-3|TRBJ2-3|.|15
TGTGCCAGCAGCTTAGGGACTAGCGGATCAGATACGCAGTATTTT
CASSLGTSGSDTQYF
>.|TRBV7-7|TRBJ1-5|.|16
TGTGCTAGCAGCTCAGACTTAAGGGTTTGCAATCAGCCCCAGCATTTT
CASSSDLRVCNQPQHF
>.|TRBV29-1|TRBJ1-2|few|12
TGCAGCGTTGTTGGTCAGGGACATGGCTACACCTTC
CSVVGQGHGYTF
>TRBD2|TRBV28|TRBJ2-7|many|14
TGTGCCAGCAGCCCCCCCGGACTAGAAAGCGAGCAGTACTTC
CASSPPGLESEQYF
>.|TRBV29-1|TRBJ2-7|.|12
TGCAGCGTTGTCGGGGGAAAGTACGAGCAGTACTTC
CSVVGGKYEQYF
>TRBD1|TRBV15|TRBJ2-2|.|13
TGTGCCACCGGACAGGGGGCATCCGGGGAGCTGTTTTTT
CATGQGASGELFF
>TRBD2|TRBV28|TRBJ2-3|.|14
TGTGCCACCGGAAGTGGGGCCAGCGGGAATACGCAGTATTTT
CATGSGASGNTQYF
>.|TRBV27|TRBJ2-7|.|16
TGTGCCAGCAGTATACTAGGAGCGACCACCAGCTACGAGCAGTACTTC
CASSILGATTSYEQYF
>TRBD1|TRBV5-1|TRBJ2-5|.|15
TGCGCCAGCAGCACCGGACAGGGGGTGTGGGAGACCCAGTACTTC
CASSTGQGVWETQYF
>.|TRBV27|TRBJ1-2|.|14
TGTGCCAGCAGTTTTTCACTTGGGGGCTATGGCTACACCTTC
CASSFSLGGYGYTF
>TRBD2|TRBV9|TRBJ2-2|.|16
TGTGCCAGCAGCTCGAGGACTAGCGGGAGTTCCGGGGAGCTGTTTTTT
CASSSRTSGSSGELFF
>.|TRBV28|TRBJ2-2|.|15
TGTGCCAGCAGTTCGGGCGGGATAGGTACCGGGGAGCTGTTTTTT
CASSSGGIGTGELFF
>TRBD2|TRBV2|TRBJ2-1|few|15
TGTGCCAGCAGGGAAACTAGCGGGAGGATGAATGAGCAGTTCTTC
CASRETSGRMNEQFF
>.|TRBV30|TRBJ1-1|.|16
TGTGCCTGGAGTGGTGATACGCCGGGACCGAACACTGAAGCTTTCTTT
CAWSGDTPGPNTEAFF
>TRBD1|TRBV11-2|TRBJ1-1|few|15
TGTGCCAGCGGGGGTCGGACAGGTGTTAACACTGAAGCTTTCTTT
CASGGRTGVNTEAFF
>.|TRBV30|TRBJ1-2|.|12
TGTGCCTGGAGTATGGGCAGCTATGGCTACACCTTC
CAWSMGSYGYTF
>.|TRBV10-3|TRBJ1-1|.|12
TGTGCTGCAGGGGTGGGGAACACTGAAGCTTTCTTT
CAAGVGNTEAFF
>TRBD2|TRBV6-7|TRBJ2-7|few|16
TGTGCCAGCAGTTACTCGGTTTGCGGGAGGGGCTACGAGCAGTACTTC
CASSYSVCGRGYEQYF
>TRBD1|TRBV4-2|TRBJ2-7|.|17
TGTGCCAGCAGCCAAGGACTGTGGGACAGGGGGCTTGGCGAGCAGTACTTC
CASSQGLWDRGLGEQYF
>.|TRBV18|TRBJ1-2|.|19
TGTGCCAGCTCACCAACCCACCTACCTCCTGTTCGGGCTAACTATGGCTACACCTTC
CASSPTHLPPVRANYGYTF
>.|TRBV5-1|TRBJ1-2|.|16
TGCGCCAGCAGCTTGGCCCCCGGGGTGGGAAACTATGGCTACACCTTC
CASSLAPGVGNYGYTF
>.|TRBV10-2|TRBJ1-1|.|13
TGCGCCAGCAGTGTAACAGGGAACACTGAAGCTTTCTTT
CASSVTGNTEAFF
>TRBD2|TRBV11-3|TRBJ2-3|.|14
TGTGCCAGCAGTTTGACTAGCGGGACAGATACGCAGTATTTT
CASSLTSGTDTQYF
>TRBD1|TRBV29-1|TRBJ1-1|.|12
TGCAGCGTTGAAGAGTTGGACAGGGAAGCTTTCTTT
CSVEELDREAFF
>.|TRBV4-2|TRBJ1-4|.|15
TGTGCCAGCAGCCAAGACCCGGGGGCTGATGAAAAACTGTTTTTT
CASSQDPGADEKLFF
>.|TRBV27|TRBJ1-4|.|16
TGTGCCAGCAGTTTATCGGTAGGGACAACTAATGAAAAACTGTTTTTT
CASSLSVGTTNEKLFF
>.|TRBV6-5|TRBJ2-7|.|12
TGTGCCAGCAGTTCCGACAACTACGAGCAGTACTTC
CASSSDNYEQYF
>.|TRBV25-1|TRBJ2-1|few|16
TGTGCCAGCAGTGATCCCCGCGGGAACTCCTACAATGAGCAGTTCTTC
CASSDPRGNSYNEQFF
>TRBD2|TRBV30|TRBJ2-7|.|15
TGTGCCTGGAGTGTCTCCCCAGCGGGAGCTTACGAGCAGTACTTC
CAWSVSPAGAYEQYF
>.|TRBV25-1|TRBJ2-7|.|16
TGTGCCAGCAGTGCCCCAGTGCGGTCCCCACCCTACGAGCAGTACTTC
CASSAPVRSPPYEQYF
>TRBD2|TRBV18|TRBJ2-1|.|17
TGTGCCAGCTCACCATTACCAGCGGGAGGGCCTGGGGATGAGCAGTTCTTC
CASSPLPAGGPGDEQFF
>TRBD1|TRBV7-2|TRBJ1-2|once|18
TGTGCCAGCAGCTTAGCAGGGACAGGGCCCTATACTAACTATGGCTACACCTTC
CASSLAGTGPYTNYGYTF